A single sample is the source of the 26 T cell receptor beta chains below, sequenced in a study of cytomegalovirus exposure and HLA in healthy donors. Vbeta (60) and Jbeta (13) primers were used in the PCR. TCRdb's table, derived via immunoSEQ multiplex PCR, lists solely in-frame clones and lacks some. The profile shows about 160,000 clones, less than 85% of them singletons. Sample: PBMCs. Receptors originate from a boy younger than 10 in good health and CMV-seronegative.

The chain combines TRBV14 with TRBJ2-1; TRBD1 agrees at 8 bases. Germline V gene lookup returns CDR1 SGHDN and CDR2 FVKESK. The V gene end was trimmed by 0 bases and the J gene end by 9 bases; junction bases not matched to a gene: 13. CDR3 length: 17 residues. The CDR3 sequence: CASSQDRAGGYSAEQFF. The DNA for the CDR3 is TGTGCCAGCAGCCAAGATCGGGCAGGGGGCTATAGTGCTGAGCAGTTCTTC.

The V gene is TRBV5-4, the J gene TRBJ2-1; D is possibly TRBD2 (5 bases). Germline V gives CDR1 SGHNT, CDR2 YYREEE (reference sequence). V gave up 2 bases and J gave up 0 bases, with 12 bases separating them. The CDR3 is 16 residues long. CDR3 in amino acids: CASSFRRGSSYNEQFF. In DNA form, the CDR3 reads TGTGCCAGCAGCTTTCGCAGAGGGAGCTCCTACAATGAGCAGTTCTTC. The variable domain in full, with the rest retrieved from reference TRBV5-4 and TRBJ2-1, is ETGVTQSPTHLIKTRGQQVTLRCSSQSGHNTVSWYQQALGQGPQFIFQYYREEENGRGNFPPRFSGLQFPNYSSELNVNALELDDSALYLCASSFRRGSSYNEQFFGPGTRLTVL.

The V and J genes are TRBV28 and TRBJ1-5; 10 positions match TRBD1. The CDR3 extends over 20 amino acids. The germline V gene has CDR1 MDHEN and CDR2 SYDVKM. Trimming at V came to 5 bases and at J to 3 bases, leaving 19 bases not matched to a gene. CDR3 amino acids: CASSRRDRGFGWYPNQPQHF. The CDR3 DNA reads TGTGCCAGCAGTCGCCGGGACAGGGGTTTCGGTTGGTATCCCAATCAGCCCCAGCATTTT.

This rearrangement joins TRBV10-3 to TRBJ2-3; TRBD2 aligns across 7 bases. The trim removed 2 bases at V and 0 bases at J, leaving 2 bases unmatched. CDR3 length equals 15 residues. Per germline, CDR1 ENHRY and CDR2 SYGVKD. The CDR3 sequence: CAISERSGSTDTQYF. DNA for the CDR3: TGTGCCATCAGTGAGCGTAGCGGGAGCACAGATACGCAGTATTTT.

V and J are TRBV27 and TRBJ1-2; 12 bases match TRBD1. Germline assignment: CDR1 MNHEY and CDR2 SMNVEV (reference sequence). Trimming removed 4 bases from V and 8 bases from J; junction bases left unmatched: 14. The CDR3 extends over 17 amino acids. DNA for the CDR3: TGTGCCAGCAGTTCCCTGCGGGGGGACAGGGGGCTTGGGGGCTACACCTTC. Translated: CASSSLRGDRGLGGYTF.

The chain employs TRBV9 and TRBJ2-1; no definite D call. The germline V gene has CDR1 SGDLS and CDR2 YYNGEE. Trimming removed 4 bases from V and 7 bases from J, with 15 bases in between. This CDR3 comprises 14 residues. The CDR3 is CASSLGVVVNEQFF. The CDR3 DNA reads TGTGCCAGCAGCCTAGGAGTAGTGGTGAATGAGCAGTTCTTC.

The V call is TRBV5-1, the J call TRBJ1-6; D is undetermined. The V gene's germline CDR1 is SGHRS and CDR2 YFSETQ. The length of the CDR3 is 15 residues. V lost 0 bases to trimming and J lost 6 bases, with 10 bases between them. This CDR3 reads CASSLASTFNSPLHF. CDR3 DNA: TGCGCCAGCAGCTTGGCCTCTACTTTTAATTCACCCCTCCACTTT.

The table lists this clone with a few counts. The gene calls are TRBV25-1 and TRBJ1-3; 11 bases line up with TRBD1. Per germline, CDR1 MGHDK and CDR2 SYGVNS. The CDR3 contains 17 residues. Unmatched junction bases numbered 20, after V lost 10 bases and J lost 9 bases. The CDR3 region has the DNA TGTGCCACAAAAACGGACAGGGGGCCCTTAGCGCCGGGCACCATATATTTT. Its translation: CATKTDRGPLAPGTIYF.

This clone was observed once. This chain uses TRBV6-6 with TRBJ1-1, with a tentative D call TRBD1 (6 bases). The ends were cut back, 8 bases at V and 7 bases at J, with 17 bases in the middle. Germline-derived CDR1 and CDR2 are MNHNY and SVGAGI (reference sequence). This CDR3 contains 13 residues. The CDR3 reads CASGGLGRIEAFF. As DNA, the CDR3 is TGTGCCAGCGGGGGCCTGGGGCGGATTGAAGCTTTCTTT.

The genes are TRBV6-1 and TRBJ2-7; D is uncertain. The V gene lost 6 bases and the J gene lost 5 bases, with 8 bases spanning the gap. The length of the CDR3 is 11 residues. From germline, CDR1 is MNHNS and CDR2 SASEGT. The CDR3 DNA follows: TGTGCCAGCAGCAGACTCCACGAGCAGTACGTC. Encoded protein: CASSRLHEQYV.

CDR3 nucleotides: TGTGCCAGCAGCCCCCTAGCGGGGAGTACACTTGAGCAGTTCTTC. Protein: CASSPLAGSTLEQFF. V usage is TRBV7-9 and J usage is TRBJ2-1; 9 bases align to TRBD2. The CDR3 has 15 amino acids. With V trimmed by 5 bases and J by 9 bases, 11 bases remained unmatched. Looked up from germline, CDR1 is SEHNR and CDR2 is FQNEAQ (reference sequence).

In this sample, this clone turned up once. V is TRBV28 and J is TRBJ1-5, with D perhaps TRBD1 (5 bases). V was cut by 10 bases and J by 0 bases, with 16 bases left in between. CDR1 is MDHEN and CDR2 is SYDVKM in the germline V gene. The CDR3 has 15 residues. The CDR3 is CATKAGVLSNQPQHF. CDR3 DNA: TGTGCCACCAAGGCGGGGGTTCTTAGCAATCAGCCCCAGCATTTT.

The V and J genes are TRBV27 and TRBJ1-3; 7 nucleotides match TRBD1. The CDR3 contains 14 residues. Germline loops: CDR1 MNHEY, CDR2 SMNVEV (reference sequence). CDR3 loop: CCITGVKVENTIYF. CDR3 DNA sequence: TGTTGTATAACAGGGGTTAAGGTTGAAAACACCATATATTTT.

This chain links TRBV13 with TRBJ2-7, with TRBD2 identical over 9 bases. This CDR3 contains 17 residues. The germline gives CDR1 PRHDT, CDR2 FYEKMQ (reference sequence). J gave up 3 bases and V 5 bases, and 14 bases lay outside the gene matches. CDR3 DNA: TGTGCCAGCAGCCGCTGGGGGAGCGGGGGGCCGTTCTACGAGCAGTACGTC. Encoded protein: CASSRWGSGGPFYEQYV.

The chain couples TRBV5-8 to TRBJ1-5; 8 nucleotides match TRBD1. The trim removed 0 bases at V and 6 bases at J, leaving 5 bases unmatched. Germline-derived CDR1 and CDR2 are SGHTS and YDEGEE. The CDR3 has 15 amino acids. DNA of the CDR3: TGTGCCAGCAGCTTGGGAGACAGGGGTTTTCAGCCCCAGCATTTT. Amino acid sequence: CASSLGDRGFQPQHF.

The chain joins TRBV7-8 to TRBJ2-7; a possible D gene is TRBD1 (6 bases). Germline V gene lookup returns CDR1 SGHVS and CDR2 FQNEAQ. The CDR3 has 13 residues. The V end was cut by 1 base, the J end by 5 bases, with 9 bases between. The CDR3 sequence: CASSLDRVDEQYV. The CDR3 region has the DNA TGTGCCAGCAGCTTAGACAGGGTAGACGAGCAGTACGTC.

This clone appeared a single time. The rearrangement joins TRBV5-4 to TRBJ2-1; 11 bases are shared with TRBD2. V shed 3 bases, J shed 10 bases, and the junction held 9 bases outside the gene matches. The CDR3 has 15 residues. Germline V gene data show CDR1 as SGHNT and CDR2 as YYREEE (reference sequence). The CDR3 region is CASSSGTSGQREQFF. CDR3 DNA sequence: TGTGCCAGCAGCTCCGGGACTAGCGGACAAAGGGAGCAGTTCTTC. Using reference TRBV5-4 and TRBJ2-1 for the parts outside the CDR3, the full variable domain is ETGVTQSPTHLIKTRGQQVTLRCSSQSGHNTVSWYQQALGQGPQFIFQYYREEENGRGNFPPRFSGLQFPNYSSELNVNALELDDSALYLCASSSGTSGQREQFFGPGTRLTVL.

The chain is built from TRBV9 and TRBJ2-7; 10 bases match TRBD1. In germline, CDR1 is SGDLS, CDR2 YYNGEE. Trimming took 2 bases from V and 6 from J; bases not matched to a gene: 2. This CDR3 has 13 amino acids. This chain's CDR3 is CASSVTGGGEQYF. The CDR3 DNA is TGTGCCAGCAGCGTGACAGGGGGCGGCGAGCAGTACTTC.

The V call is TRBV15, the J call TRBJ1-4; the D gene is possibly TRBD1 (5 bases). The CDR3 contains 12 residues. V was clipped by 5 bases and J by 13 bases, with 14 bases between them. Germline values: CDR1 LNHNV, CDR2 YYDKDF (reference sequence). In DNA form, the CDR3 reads TGTGCCACCAGCGCGGGGGGGGGAGGACTGTTTTTT. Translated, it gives CATSAGGGGLFF.

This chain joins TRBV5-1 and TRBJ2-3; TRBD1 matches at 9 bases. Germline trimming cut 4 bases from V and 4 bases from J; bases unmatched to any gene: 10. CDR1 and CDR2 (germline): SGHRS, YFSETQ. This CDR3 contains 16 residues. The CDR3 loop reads CASSATGGPAADTQYF. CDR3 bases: TGCGCCAGCAGCGCGACAGGGGGGCCGGCGGCAGATACGCAGTATTTT.

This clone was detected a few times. Written as DNA, the CDR3 is TGTGCCAGCAGTCAATCGGACAGGGCGCGCACTGAAGCTTTCTTT. Its translation: CASSQSDRARTEAFF. The chain joins TRBV11-2 to TRBJ1-1; 8 bases fit TRBD1. The CDR3 has 15 amino acids. Per the germline V gene, CDR1 is SGHAT and CDR2 is FQNNGV. Unmatched junction bases numbered 10, after V lost 6 bases and J lost 4 bases.

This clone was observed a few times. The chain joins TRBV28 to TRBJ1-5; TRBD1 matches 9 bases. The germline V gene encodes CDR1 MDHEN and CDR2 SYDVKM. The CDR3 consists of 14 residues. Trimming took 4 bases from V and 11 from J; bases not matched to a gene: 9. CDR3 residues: CASSWGTGLWTQHF. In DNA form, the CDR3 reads TGTGCCAGCAGTTGGGGGACAGGGCTATGGACCCAGCATTTT.

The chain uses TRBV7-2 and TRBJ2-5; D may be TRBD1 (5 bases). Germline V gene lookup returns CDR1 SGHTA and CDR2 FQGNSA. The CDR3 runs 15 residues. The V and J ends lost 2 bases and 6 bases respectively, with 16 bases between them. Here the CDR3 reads CASSLRRQPEKTQYF. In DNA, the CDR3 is TGTGCCAGCAGCTTACGCCGACAGCCAGAGAAGACCCAGTACTTC.

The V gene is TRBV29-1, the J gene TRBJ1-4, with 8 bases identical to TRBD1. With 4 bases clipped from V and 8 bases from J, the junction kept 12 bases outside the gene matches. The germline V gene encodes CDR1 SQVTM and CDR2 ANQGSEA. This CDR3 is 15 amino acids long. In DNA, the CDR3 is TGCAGCGTTGCAACTGCCGGGACAGGAAACGAAAAACTGTTTTTT. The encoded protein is CSVATAGTGNEKLFF.

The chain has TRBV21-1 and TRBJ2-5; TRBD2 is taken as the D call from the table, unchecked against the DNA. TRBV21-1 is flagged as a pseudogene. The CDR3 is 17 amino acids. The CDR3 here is CASSSRTSGRAGETQYF. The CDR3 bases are TGTGCCAGCAGCAGTAGGACTAGCGGGAGGGCGGGAGAGACCCAGTACTTC.

CDR3 protein: CATSGLWVGSYNEQFF. The CDR3 DNA reads TGTGCCACCAGCGGGCTTTGGGTGGGCTCCTACAATGAGCAGTTCTTC. V gene TRBV15 combines with J gene TRBJ2-1, with no clear D. V lost 5 bases and J lost 0, with 14 bases in between. There are 16 residues in the CDR3. Germline V gives CDR1 LNHNV, CDR2 YYDKDF (reference sequence).